The 21 T cell receptor beta chains in this list originate from one sample, sequenced in a study of blood T cell repertoires in COVID-19. Profiled with immunoSEQ multiplex PCR; TCRdb holds only in-frame clones, not every one. The repertoire holds 200,000 or so clones, with roughly four fifths as singletons. The sequencing input was peripheral blood. The source of these receptors is a woman in her 70s with active or convalescent COVID-19.

This clone was detected only once. V and J are TRBV7-9 and TRBJ2-1; weak D call: TRBD1 (5 bases). Germline-derived CDR1 and CDR2 are SEHNR and FQNEAQ (reference sequence). With 7 bases removed from V and 0 bases from J, the gap between germline ends came to 19 bases. CDR3 length equals 17 residues. CDR3: CASTHQPHRSSYNEQFF. The DNA for the CDR3 is TGTGCCAGCACCCATCAGCCCCACAGGAGCTCCTACAATGAGCAGTTCTTC.

The rearrangement joins TRBV2 to TRBJ2-2; TRBD1 aligns across 7 bases. The germline V gene encodes CDR1 SNHLY and CDR2 FYNNEI. J lost 6 bases, V lost 5 bases, and 6 bases had no gene match. CDR3 size: 14 residues. CDR3 DNA: TGTGCCAGCAGTTCCTACAGGGGAGCCGGGGAGCTGTTTTTT. Protein: CASSSYRGAGELFF.

The rearrangement uses TRBV18 and TRBJ2-7, with D possibly TRBD1 on 6 matching bases. CDR1 is KGHSH, CDR2 LQKENI, per germline. V shed 1 base and J shed 5 bases, with 12 bases lying between them. The CDR3 is 14 residues long. The CDR3 region is CASSPQGTQHEQYF. CDR3 bases: TGTGCCAGCTCACCACAAGGGACACAACACGAGCAGTACTTC. Using reference TRBV18 and TRBJ2-7 for the parts outside the CDR3, the full variable domain is NAGVMQNPRHLVRRRGQEARLRCSPMKGHSHVYWYRQLPEEGLKFMVYLQKENIIDESGMPKERFSAEFPKEGPSILRIQQVVRGDSAAYFCASSPQGTQHEQYFGPGTRLTVT.

The V gene is TRBV3-1 (or the pseudogene TRBV3-2), the J gene TRBJ1-1; D ambiguous. This CDR3 has 15 amino acids. CDR1 and CDR2 from the germline V gene are LGHDT and YNNKEL (reference sequence). Trimming removed 3 bases at V and 1 base at J, with 12 bases between. The CDR3 spells CASSQLTSGNTEAFF. The CDR3 DNA follows: TGTGCCAGCAGCCAGCTAACTTCAGGGAACACTGAAGCTTTCTTT.

This clone appeared once. The genes are TRBV3-1 (or the pseudogene TRBV3-2) and TRBJ2-3, with a possible D match to TRBD2 (6 bases). V was shortened by 2 bases and J by 1 base, with 10 bases between the two germline ends. The CDR3 spans 15 residues. Germline V gives CDR1 LGHDT, CDR2 YNNKEL (reference sequence). The CDR3 bases are TGTGCCAGCAGCCAACCCTCTAGCGGCACAGATACGCAGTATTTT. As protein: CASSQPSSGTDTQYF.

This clone was observed a handful of times. The chain uses TRBV28 and TRBJ1-5; TRBD1 matches 9 bases. Germline V lookup: CDR1 MDHEN, CDR2 SYDVKM. V lost 5 bases to trimming and J lost 2 bases; unmatched junction nucleotides: 4. The CDR3 runs to 15 residues. Here the CDR3 DNA reads TGTGCCAGCAGTGGGACAGGGCGAGGCAATCAGCCCCAGCATTTT. Translating it yields CASSGTGRGNQPQHF. The whole variable domain, remainder taken from reference TRBV28 and TRBJ1-5, is DVKVTQSSRYLVKRTGEKVFLECVQDMDHENMFWYRQDPGLGLRLIYFSYDVKMKEKGDIPEGYSVSREKKERFSLILESASTNQTSMYLCASSGTGRGNQPQHFGDGTRLSIL.

The chain employs TRBV6-5 and TRBJ1-1; D gene unclear. Looked up from germline, CDR1 is MNHEY and CDR2 is SVGAGI. The CDR3 contains 14 residues. V was shortened by 6 bases and J by 1 base, with 12 bases between the two germline ends. CDR3 residues: CASSPTWSNTEAFF. CDR3 DNA sequence: TGTGCCAGCAGCCCCACTTGGTCGAACACTGAAGCTTTCTTT.

The rearrangement joins TRBV7-3 to TRBJ1-2; D call uncertain. The germline V and J ends were trimmed by 3 bases and 2 bases, with 7 bases remaining between them. Germline assignment: CDR1 SGHTA and CDR2 FQGTGA. This CDR3 is 13 amino acids long. The CDR3 reads CASSLAGNYGYTF. CDR3 nucleotides: TGTGCCAGCAGCTTGGCAGGAAACTATGGCTACACCTTC.

This chain joins TRBV27 and TRBJ2-5; D unclear. This CDR3 contains 13 residues. V was shortened by 2 bases and J by 2 bases, with 6 bases between the two germline ends. Germline CDR1 reads MNHEY; CDR2 reads SMNVEV (reference sequence). As DNA, the CDR3 is TGTGCCAGCAGTTTAAACTCACAAGAGACCCAGTACTTC. Translating it yields CASSLNSQETQYF.

The chain couples TRBV19 to TRBJ1-2; 7 nucleotides match TRBD1. The CDR3 runs 14 residues. Looked up from germline, CDR1 is LNHDA and CDR2 is SQIVND (reference sequence). V was clipped by 5 bases and J by 4 bases; unmatched bases: 7. In DNA, the CDR3 is TGTGCCAGTAGTCCTGAGGACAGGCCCTATGGCTACACCTTC. It is translated as CASSPEDRPYGYTF. The full variable domain, in which reference TRBV19 and TRBJ1-2 provide the parts outside the CDR3, is DGGITQSPKYLFRKEGQNVTLSCEQNLNHDAMYWYRQDPGQGLRLIYYSQIVNDFQKGDIAEGYSVSREKKESFPLTVTSAQKNPTAFYLCASSPEDRPYGYTFGSGTRLTVV.

V usage is TRBV2 and J usage is TRBJ2-7; D might be TRBD2 (5 bases). From germline, CDR1 is SNHLY and CDR2 FYNNEI. CDR3 length: 11 amino acids. With 11 bases removed from V and 0 bases from J, the gap between germline ends came to 8 bases. The CDR3 nucleotides read TGTGCCGGTGGACTCTCCTACGAGCAGTACTTC. Amino acid sequence: CAGGLSYEQYF.

This sequence joins TRBV5-1 and TRBJ2-1, with TRBD2 matching 13 bases. This CDR3 spans 14 amino acids. The junction had 3 bases not matched to a gene; V was cut back by 4 bases and J by 8 bases. Germline lookup yields CDR1 SGHRS and CDR2 YFSETQ. CDR3 DNA sequence: TGCGCCAGCAGCCGGACTAGCGGGAGCGATGAGCAGTTCTTC. Encoded protein: CASSRTSGSDEQFF.

This chain links TRBV19 with TRBJ1-1; D is unclear. V lost 8 bases to trimming and J lost 3 bases, with 4 bases between them. The CDR3 is 10 amino acids. The V gene's germline CDR1 is LNHDA and CDR2 SQIVND (reference sequence). The CDR3 sequence is CASSDTEAFF. CDR3 DNA sequence: TGTGCCAGTTCTGACACTGAAGCTTTCTTT.

This rearrangement joins TRBV5-1 to TRBJ2-6, with D maybe TRBD2 (5 bases). Looked up from germline, CDR1 is SGHRS and CDR2 is YFSETQ. V was trimmed by 3 bases and J by 0 bases, leaving 7 bases between them. The CDR3 is 15 amino acids. CDR3 nucleotides: TGCGCCAGCAGCTATGCGGGCTCTGGGGCCAACGTCCTGACTTTC. This sequence encodes CASSYAGSGANVLTF.

The rearrangement uses TRBV4-2 and TRBJ2-6; D unresolved. The CDR3 is 14 amino acids. Trimming removed 6 bases from V and 0 bases from J, with 6 bases in between. Per the germline V gene, CDR1 is LGHNA and CDR2 is YNFKEQ. DNA of the CDR3: TGTGCCAGCAGGCGGAGCTCTGGGGCCAACGTCCTGACTTTC. It translates to CASRRSSGANVLTF.

The chain recombines TRBV14 with TRBJ2-7, with 8 nucleotides matching TRBD1. CDR3 length equals 15 residues. From germline, CDR1 is SGHDN and CDR2 FVKESK. V shed 4 bases and J 0 bases; nucleotides not matched to a gene: 5. In DNA form, the CDR3 reads TGTGCCAGCAGCCTCGTTACAGGGGGCTCCTACGAGCAGTACTTC. Protein: CASSLVTGGSYEQYF.

This clone came up a few times. This chain links TRBV6-5 with TRBJ1-6; tentative D call: TRBD1 (6 bases). Per the germline V gene, CDR1 is MNHEY and CDR2 is SVGAGI. V lost 7 bases and J 7 bases, leaving 11 bases between the germline ends. There are 13 residues in the CDR3. DNA for the CDR3: TGTGCCAGCATACAGGGATCCAATTCACCCCTCCACTTT. Translated, it gives CASIQGSNSPLHF.

The chain carries TRBV27 and TRBJ1-4, with D maybe TRBD1 (5 bases). Trimming pared 0 bases from V and 3 bases from J, leaving 14 bases between. This CDR3 has 17 amino acids. Germline V CDR1 and CDR2: MNHEY, SMNVEV (reference sequence). This CDR3 reads CASSLSPGRVPNEKLFF. The CDR3 DNA is TGTGCCAGCAGTTTATCGCCCGGCAGGGTCCCTAATGAAAAACTGTTTTTT.

This chain's CDR3 is CASSLGGLAGVAKNIQYF. CDR3 coding DNA: TGTGCCAGCAGCTTAGGGGGACTAGCGGGGGTAGCCAAAAACATTCAGTACTTC. The chain joins TRBV11-2 to TRBJ2-4; 14 positions agree with TRBD2. With V trimmed by 1 base and J by 0 bases, 2 bases remained unmatched. Germline CDR1 and CDR2: SGHAT and FQNNGV. The CDR3 sequence is 18 residues long. Full variable domain (rest looked up from reference TRBV11-2 and TRBJ2-4): EAGVAQSPRYKIIEKRQSVAFWCNPISGHATLYWYQQILGQGPKLLIQFQNNGVVDDSQLPKDRFSAERLKGVDSTLKIQPAKLEDSAVYLCASSLGGLAGVAKNIQYFGAGTRLSVL.

J is TRBJ2-1 and V is TRBV4-2; D unresolved. The CDR3 has 13 amino acids. Germline loops: CDR1 LGHNA, CDR2 YNFKEQ. Trimming shortened V by 1 base and J by 6 bases, and 7 bases separated the two germline ends. The CDR3: CASSQVASNEQFF. For the CDR3, the DNA is TGTGCCAGCAGCCAAGTGGCAAGCAATGAGCAGTTCTTC.

The chain couples TRBV7-9 to TRBJ2-7, with D possibly TRBD2 on 6 matching bases. This CDR3 has 13 residues. The germline V gene encodes CDR1 SEHNR and CDR2 FQNEAQ (reference sequence). V lost 1 base to trimming and J lost 8 bases, with 12 bases between them. The CDR3 DNA reads as TGTGCCAGCAGCTTAGTACTAGCCGGGAAGCAGTACTTC. Amino acids: CASSLVLAGKQYF.